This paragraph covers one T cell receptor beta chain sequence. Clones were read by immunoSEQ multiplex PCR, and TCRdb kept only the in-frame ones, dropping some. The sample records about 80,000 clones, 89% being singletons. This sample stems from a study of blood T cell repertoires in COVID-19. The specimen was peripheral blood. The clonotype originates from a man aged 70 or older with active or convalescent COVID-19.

Written as DNA, the CDR3 is TGTGCCAGCAGTTTAGGGACAGATCCCTACGAGCAGTACTTC. Its protein product is CASSLGTDPYEQYF. The V gene is TRBV27, the J gene TRBJ2-7, with TRBD1 matching over 7 bases. The CDR3 runs 14 residues. The trim removed 2 bases at V and 2 bases at J, leaving 3 bases unmatched. Looked up from germline, CDR1 is MNHEY and CDR2 is SMNVEV (reference sequence).